A single sample gave rise to the 16 T cell receptor beta chains below, sequenced in a study of blood T cell repertoires in COVID-19. Produced via immunoSEQ multiplex PCR; TCRdb's table is partial and in-frame only. This sample has about 330,000 clones; approximately 85% occur once, and the top ten carry 7.2%. Sequenced: peripheral blood. Receptors originate from a human donor in a cohort sampled during active COVID-19.

V gene TRBV24-1 combines with J gene TRBJ2-5; D gene unclear. From germline, CDR1 is KGHDR and CDR2 SFDVKD. Trimming took off 5 bases at V and 4 bases at J, with 10 bases between the two ends. The CDR3 length is 13 residues. In DNA, the CDR3 is TGTGCCACCAGTGGGGCGCCACGAGAGACCCAGTACTTC. It translates to CATSGAPRETQYF.

The rearrangement links TRBV25-1 to TRBJ2-3; the D gene is possibly TRBD2 (5 bases). The CDR3 extends over 15 amino acids. Trimming removed 4 bases from V and 0 bases from J, with 11 bases in between. The germline V gene encodes CDR1 MGHDK and CDR2 SYGVNS. In nucleotides, the CDR3 is TGTGCCAGCAGTGCGAGGGAGTCTAGCACAGATACGCAGTATTTT. Protein sequence: CASSARESSTDTQYF.

The rearrangement links TRBV10-3 to TRBJ2-3; TRBD2 agrees at 8 bases. Looked up from germline, CDR1 is ENHRY and CDR2 is SYGVKD. V gave up 7 bases and J gave up 3 bases; unmatched junction bases: 6. The CDR3 has 14 amino acids. Here the CDR3 DNA reads TGTGCCATCAAACCAGCGGGGGAGACAGATACGCAGTATTTT. Its translation is CAIKPAGETDTQYF.

This chain joins TRBV10-2 and TRBJ1-4, with TRBD1 identical over 7 bases. The CDR3 extends over 16 amino acids. Germline CDR1 is WSHSY and CDR2 is SAAADI. Trimming at V came to 4 bases and at J to 3 bases, leaving 8 bases not matched to a gene. The CDR3 loop reads CASSVQGITANEKLFF. The CDR3 DNA is TGCGCCAGCAGTGTACAGGGGATTACGGCTAATGAAAAACTGTTTTTT.

The V call is TRBV7-9, the J call TRBJ2-3; possible D gene TRBD2, 5 bases. CDR1 and CDR2 (germline): SEHNR, FQNEAQ (reference sequence). This CDR3 is built from 14 residues. Trimming removed 4 bases at V and 4 bases at J, with 12 bases between. This CDR3 reads CASSSEVLADTQYF. In DNA, the CDR3 is TGTGCCAGCAGCTCGGAGGTGTTGGCAGATACGCAGTATTTT.

The chain couples TRBV14 to TRBJ2-7; D remains ambiguous. This CDR3 has 11 amino acids. Germline V gene data show CDR1 as SGHDN and CDR2 as FVKESK. The V end was cut by 3 bases, the J end by 4 bases, with 4 bases between. CDR3 bases: TGTGCCAGCAGCCACAGTTACGAGCAGTACTTC. It codes for CASSHSYEQYF. Filled out from reference TRBV14 and TRBJ2-7, the complete variable domain reads EAGVTQFPSHSVIEKGQTVTLRCDPISGHDNLYWYRRVMGKEIKFLLHFVKESKQDESGMPNNRFLAERTGGTYSTLKVQPAELEDSGVYFCASSHSYEQYFGPGTRLTVT.

The chain employs TRBV28 and TRBJ1-2; 7 nucleotides align to TRBD1. Germline V gene sequence: CDR1 MDHEN, CDR2 SYDVKM. V lost 5 bases and J lost 4; bases outside the gene matches: 4. There are 13 residues in the CDR3. CDR3 sequence reads: CASSLRGFYGYTF. The CDR3 region has the DNA TGTGCCAGCAGTCTCAGGGGGTTCTATGGCTACACCTTC.

This sequence joins TRBV10-1 and TRBJ2-7; D remains ambiguous. V was pared by 7 bases and J by 2 bases, with 12 bases between. The length of the CDR3 is 13 residues. The germline CDR1 and CDR2 sequences are WNHNN and SYGVQD (reference sequence). In DNA form, the CDR3 reads TGCGCCAGCAACGGCGGAACTACCTACGAGCAGTACTTC. This encodes CASNGGTTYEQYF.

The chain links TRBV7-8 to TRBJ1-1; D is unresolved. CDR3 length equals 16 residues. V lost 5 bases, J lost 6 bases, and 22 bases lay in between. CDR1 and CDR2 from the germline V gene are SGHVS and FQNEAQ. CDR3 nucleotides: TGTGCCAGCAGCGGGCCGCCCCACCTATACGACCCTGAAGCTTTCTTT. Its translation is CASSGPPHLYDPEAFF.

The gene calls are TRBV10-3 and TRBJ2-3, with TRBD2 as a possible D gene (6 bases). The germline V gene has CDR1 ENHRY and CDR2 SYGVKD. The CDR3 runs to 15 residues. The ends were cut back, 4 bases at V and 0 bases at J, with 11 bases in the middle. CDR3 in amino acids: CAISVQSGSTDTQYF. The CDR3 region has the DNA TGTGCCATCAGTGTGCAGAGCGGGAGCACAGATACGCAGTATTTT.

This clone was seen only once. The chain recombines TRBV2 with TRBJ1-1, with 9 bases fitting TRBD1. In germline, CDR1 is SNHLY, CDR2 FYNNEI. This CDR3 spans 14 amino acids. J was trimmed by 3 bases and V by 7 bases; bases with no gene match: 6. For the CDR3, the DNA is TGTGCCAGCACCGAAAGGACAGGGGACACTGAAGCTTTCTTT. This sequence encodes CASTERTGDTEAFF.

V and J are TRBV9 and TRBJ1-2; D gene unclear. CDR3 size: 15 residues. CDR1 and CDR2 (germline): SGDLS, YYNGEE. The V gene lost 0 bases and the J gene lost 4 bases, with 13 bases spanning the gap. As DNA, the CDR3 is TGTGCCAGCAGCGTAGAATCAGAAGCGCTCTATGGCTACACCTTC. Amino acids: CASSVESEALYGYTF.

The chain recombines TRBV18 with TRBJ1-1, with D possibly TRBD1 on 5 matching bases. Germline CDR1 KGHSH, CDR2 LQKENI. The V end lost 7 bases, the J end lost 1 base, and 13 bases lay between the germline ends. CDR3 length: 14 amino acids. Here the CDR3 reads CASFLGAENTEAFF. Here the CDR3 DNA reads TGTGCCAGCTTTCTTGGGGCGGAGAACACTGAAGCTTTCTTT.

This clone was counted a single time. The chain recombines TRBV5-6 with TRBJ2-4; no reliable D call. Germline-derived CDR1 and CDR2 are SGHDT and YYEEEE. CDR3 length: 15 amino acids. Trimming shortened V by 0 bases and J by 6 bases, and 13 bases separated the two germline ends. CDR3 amino acids: CASSLGGSSGNIQYF. The CDR3 bases are TGTGCCAGCAGCTTGGGTGGGTCGTCGGGAAACATTCAGTACTTC. Full variable domain (outside the CDR3, taken from reference TRBV5-6 and TRBJ2-4): DAGVTQSPTHLIKTRGQQVTLRCSPKSGHDTVSWYQQALGQGPQFIFQYYEEEERQRGNFPDRFSGHQFPNYSSELNVNALLLGDSALYLCASSLGGSSGNIQYFGAGTRLSVL.

The chain joins TRBV11-2 to TRBJ2-7, with 11 bases matching TRBD1. V gave up 5 bases and J gave up 3 bases; unmatched junction bases: 6. There are 15 residues in the CDR3. CDR1 and CDR2 (germline): SGHAT, FQNNGV. The DNA of the CDR3 is TGTGCCAGCAGCACCGGGACAGGGGGTTTCTACGAGCAGTACTTC. Encoded protein: CASSTGTGGFYEQYF.

V and J are TRBV19 and TRBJ1-1; D not certain. This CDR3 comprises 12 residues. Germline V CDR1 and CDR2: LNHDA, SQIVND (reference sequence). V lost 8 bases to trimming and J lost 5 bases, with 12 bases between them. DNA for the CDR3: TGTGCCAGTGCTCCCTCGCGGACTGAAGCTTTCTTT. Encoded protein: CASAPSRTEAFF.